What follows describes a single T cell receptor beta chain. Authors' methods: From reference gene primer amplification, estimates of nucleated cell counts were derived. The data were produced by immunoSEQ multiplex PCR, yet TCRdb's version contains in-frame clones alone and is incomplete. V and J calls and clone size are copied from that table; D and trimming were computed from the DNA. Of 450,000 to 500,000 clones in the sample, around 87% were seen once. The source of the sample is a study of blood T cell repertoires in COVID-19. Participants spanned ages about 18 to 95 years and resided in around 25 US areas. Participants' reported clinical history set cohort assignment. Among Cohort 3 donors, those recovered had two negative PCRs, clearance, or symptom resolution. The sequencing input was PBMCs or T cells enriched from blood (not recorded which). The source of this sequence is a woman under 30 who had recovered from COVID-19.

CDR3 in amino acids: CASMTGHSGNTIYF. CDR3 in DNA: TGTGCCAGCATGACAGGGCACTCTGGAAACACCATATATTTT. The chain employs TRBV11-2 and TRBJ1-3, with 7 nucleotides matching TRBD1. J was trimmed by 0 bases and V by 7 bases; bases with no gene match: 3. The germline gives CDR1 SGHAT, CDR2 FQNNGV. The CDR3 covers 14 residues.